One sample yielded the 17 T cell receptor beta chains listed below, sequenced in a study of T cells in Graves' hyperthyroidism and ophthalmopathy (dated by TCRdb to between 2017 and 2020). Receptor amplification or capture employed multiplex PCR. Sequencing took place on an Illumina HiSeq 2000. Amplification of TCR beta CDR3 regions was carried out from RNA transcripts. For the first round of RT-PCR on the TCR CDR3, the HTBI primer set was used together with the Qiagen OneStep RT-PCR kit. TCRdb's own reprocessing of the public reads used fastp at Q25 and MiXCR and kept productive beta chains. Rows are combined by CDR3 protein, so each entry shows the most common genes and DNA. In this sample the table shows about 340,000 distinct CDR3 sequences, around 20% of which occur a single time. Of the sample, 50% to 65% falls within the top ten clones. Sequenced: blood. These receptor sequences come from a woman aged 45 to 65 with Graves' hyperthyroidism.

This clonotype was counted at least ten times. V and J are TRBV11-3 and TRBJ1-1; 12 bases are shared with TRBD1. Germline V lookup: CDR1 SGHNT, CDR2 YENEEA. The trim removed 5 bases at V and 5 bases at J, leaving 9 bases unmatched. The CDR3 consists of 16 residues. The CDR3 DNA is TGTGCCAGCAGCCAAGGGGACAGGGGGCTTCAAACTGAAGCTTTCTTT. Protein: CASSQGDRGLQTEAFF.

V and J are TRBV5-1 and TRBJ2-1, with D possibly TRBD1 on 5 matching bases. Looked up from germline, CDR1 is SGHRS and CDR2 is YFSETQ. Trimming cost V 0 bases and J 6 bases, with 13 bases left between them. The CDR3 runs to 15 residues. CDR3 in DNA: TGCGCCAGCAGCTTGGCAGGGTTCGCGTCCAATGAGCAGTTCTTC. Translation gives CASSLAGFASNEQFF.

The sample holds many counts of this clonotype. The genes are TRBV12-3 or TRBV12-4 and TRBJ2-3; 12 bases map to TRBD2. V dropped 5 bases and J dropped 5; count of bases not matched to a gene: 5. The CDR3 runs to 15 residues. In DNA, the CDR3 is TGTGCCAGCAGTCGACTAGCGGGAGACTTAGATACGCAGTATTTT. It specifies CASSRLAGDLDTQYF.

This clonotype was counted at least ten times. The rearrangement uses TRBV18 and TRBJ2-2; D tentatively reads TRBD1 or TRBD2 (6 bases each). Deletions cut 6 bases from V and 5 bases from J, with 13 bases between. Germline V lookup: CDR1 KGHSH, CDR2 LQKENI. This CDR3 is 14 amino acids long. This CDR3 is CASSLQGGTGELFF. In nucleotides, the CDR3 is TGTGCCAGCTCGCTACAGGGAGGAACCGGGGAGCTGTTTTTT. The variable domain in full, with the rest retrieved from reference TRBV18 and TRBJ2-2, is NAGVMQNPRHLVRRRGQEARLRCSPMKGHSHVYWYRQLPEEGLKFMVYLQKENIIDESGMPKERFSAEFPKEGPSILRIQQVVRGDSAAYFCASSLQGGTGELFFGEGSRLTVL.

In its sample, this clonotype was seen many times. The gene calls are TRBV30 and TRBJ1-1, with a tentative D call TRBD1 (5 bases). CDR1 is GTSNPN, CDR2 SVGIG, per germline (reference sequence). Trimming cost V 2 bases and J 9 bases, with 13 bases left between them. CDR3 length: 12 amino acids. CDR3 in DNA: TGTGCCTGGAGTCAACCCCCAGGGAAAGCTTTCTTT. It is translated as CAWSQPPGKAFF. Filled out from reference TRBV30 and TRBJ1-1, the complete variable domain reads SQTIHQWPATLVQPVGSPLSLECTVEGTSNPNLYWYRQAAGRGLQLLFYSVGIGQISSEVPQNLSASRPQDRQFILSSKKLLLSDSGFYLCAWSQPPGKAFFGQGTRLTVV.

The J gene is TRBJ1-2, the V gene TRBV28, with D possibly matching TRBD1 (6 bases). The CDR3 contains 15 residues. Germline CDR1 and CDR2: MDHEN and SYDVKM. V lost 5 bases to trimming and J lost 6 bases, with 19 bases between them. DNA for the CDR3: TGTGCCAGCAGTCCCGCCGGGTCGGACAGTCATGGCTACACCTTC. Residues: CASSPAGSDSHGYTF.

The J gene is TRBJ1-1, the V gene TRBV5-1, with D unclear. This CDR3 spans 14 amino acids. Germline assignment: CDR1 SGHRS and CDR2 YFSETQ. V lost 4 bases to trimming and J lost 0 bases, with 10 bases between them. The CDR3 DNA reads TGCGCCAGCAGCGAAAATACTATGAACACTGAAGCTTTCTTT. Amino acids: CASSENTMNTEAFF.

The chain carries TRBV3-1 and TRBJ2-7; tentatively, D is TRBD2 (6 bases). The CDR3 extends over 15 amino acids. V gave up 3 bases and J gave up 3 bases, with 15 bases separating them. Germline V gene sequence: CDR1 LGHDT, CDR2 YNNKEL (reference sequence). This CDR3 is CASSHQAGRRYEQYF. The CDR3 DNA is TGTGCCAGCAGCCACCAAGCGGGTCGCCGCTACGAGCAGTACTTC.

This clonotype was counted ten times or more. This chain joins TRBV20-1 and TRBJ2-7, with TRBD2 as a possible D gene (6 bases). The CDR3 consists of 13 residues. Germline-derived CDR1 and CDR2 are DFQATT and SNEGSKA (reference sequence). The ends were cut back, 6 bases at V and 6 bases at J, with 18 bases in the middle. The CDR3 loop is CSAAIAAPAEQYF. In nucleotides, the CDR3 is TGCAGTGCAGCGATAGCGGCCCCCGCCGAGCAGTACTTC.

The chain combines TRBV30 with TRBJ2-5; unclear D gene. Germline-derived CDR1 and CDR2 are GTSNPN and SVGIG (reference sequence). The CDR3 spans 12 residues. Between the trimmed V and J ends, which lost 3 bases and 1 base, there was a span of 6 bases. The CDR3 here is CAWSTGQETQYF. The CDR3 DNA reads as TGTGCCTGGAGCACCGGCCAAGAGACCCAGTACTTC.

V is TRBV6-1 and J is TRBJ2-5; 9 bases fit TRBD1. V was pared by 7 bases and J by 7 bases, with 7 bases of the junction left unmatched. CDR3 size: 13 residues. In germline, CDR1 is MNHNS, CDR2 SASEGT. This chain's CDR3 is CASTWTGEGTQYF. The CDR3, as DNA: TGTGCCAGCACCTGGACAGGGGAAGGGACCCAGTACTTC.

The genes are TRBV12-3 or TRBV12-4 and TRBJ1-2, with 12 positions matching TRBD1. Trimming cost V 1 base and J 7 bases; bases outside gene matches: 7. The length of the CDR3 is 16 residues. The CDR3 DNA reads TGTGCCAGCAGTTTAGAGGGGGGGACAGGGGGCTTTGGCTACACCTTC. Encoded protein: CASSLEGGTGGFGYTF.

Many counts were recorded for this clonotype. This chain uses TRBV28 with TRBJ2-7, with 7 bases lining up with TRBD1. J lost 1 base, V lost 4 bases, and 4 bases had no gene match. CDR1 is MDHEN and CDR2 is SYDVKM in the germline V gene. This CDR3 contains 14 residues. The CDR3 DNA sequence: TGTGCCAGCAGTTCAGTGACAGGGTCCTACGAGCAGTACTTC. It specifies CASSSVTGSYEQYF.

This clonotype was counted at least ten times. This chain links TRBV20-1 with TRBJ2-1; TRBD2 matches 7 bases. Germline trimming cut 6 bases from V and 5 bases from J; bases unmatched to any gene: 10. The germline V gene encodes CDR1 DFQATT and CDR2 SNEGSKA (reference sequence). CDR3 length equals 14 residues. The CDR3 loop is CSAPASGRNNEQFF. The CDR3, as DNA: TGCAGTGCGCCAGCTAGCGGACGAAACAATGAGCAGTTCTTC.

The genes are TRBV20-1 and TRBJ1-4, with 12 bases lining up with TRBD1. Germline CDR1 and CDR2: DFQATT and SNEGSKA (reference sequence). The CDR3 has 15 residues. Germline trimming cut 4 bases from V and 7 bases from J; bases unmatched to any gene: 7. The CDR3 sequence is CSANPGQGAGEKLFF. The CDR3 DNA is TGCAGTGCTAACCCGGGACAGGGGGCGGGTGAAAAACTGTTTTTT.

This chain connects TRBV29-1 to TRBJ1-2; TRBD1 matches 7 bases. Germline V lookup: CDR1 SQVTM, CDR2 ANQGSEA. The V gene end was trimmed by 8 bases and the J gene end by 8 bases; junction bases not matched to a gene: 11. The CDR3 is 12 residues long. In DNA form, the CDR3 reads TGCAGCTTCAAAGGGGGCGCCGGAGGCTACACCTTC. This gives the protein CSFKGGAGGYTF.

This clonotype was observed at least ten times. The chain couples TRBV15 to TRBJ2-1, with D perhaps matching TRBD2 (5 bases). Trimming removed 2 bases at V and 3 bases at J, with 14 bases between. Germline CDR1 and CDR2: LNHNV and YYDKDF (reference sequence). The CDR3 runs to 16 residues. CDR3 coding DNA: TGTGCCACCAGCAGATCGAGGGTAAGAGACTACAATGAGCAGTTCTTC. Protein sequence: CATSRSRVRDYNEQFF.